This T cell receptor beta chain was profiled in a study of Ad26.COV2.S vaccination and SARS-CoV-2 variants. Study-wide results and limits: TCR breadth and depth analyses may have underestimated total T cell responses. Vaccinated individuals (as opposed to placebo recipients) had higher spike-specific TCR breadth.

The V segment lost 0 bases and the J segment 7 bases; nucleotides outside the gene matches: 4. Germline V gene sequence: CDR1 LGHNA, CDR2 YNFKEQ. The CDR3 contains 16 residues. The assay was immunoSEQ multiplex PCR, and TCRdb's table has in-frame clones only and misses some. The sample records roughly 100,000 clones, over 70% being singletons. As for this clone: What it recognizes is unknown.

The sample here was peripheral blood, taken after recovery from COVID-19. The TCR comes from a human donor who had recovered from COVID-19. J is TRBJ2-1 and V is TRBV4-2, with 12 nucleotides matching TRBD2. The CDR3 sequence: CASSQDATSGGNEQFF. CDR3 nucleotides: TGTGCCAGCAGCCAAGATGCGACTAGCGGGGGAAATGAGCAGTTCTTC.